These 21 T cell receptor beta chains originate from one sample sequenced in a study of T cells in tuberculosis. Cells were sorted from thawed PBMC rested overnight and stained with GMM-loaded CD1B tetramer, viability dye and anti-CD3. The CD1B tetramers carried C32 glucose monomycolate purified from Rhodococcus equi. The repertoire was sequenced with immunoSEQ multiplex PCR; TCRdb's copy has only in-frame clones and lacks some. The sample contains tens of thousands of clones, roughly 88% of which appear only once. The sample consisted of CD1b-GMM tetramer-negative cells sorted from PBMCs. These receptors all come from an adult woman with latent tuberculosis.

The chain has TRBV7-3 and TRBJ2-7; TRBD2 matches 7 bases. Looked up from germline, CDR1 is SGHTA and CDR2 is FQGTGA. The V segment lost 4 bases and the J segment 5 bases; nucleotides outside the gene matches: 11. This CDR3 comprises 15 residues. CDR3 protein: CASSYRAKRGHEQYV. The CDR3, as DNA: TGTGCCAGCAGCTACCGGGCGAAGCGGGGTCACGAGCAGTACGTC.

The CDR3 DNA follows: TGTGCCAGCAGCCCGGACAGATTTGGCGACGAGCAGTACTTC. Translating gives CASSPDRFGDEQYF. The gene calls are TRBV9 and TRBJ2-7; a weak D match, TRBD1 (6 bases). The CDR3 length is 14 residues. Germline values: CDR1 SGDLS, CDR2 YYNGEE. V was pared by 4 bases and J by 5 bases, with 16 bases between.

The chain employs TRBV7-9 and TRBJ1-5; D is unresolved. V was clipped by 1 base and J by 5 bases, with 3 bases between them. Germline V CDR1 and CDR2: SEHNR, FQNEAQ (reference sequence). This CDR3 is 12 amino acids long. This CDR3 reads CASSLVDQPQHF. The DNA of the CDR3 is TGTGCCAGCAGCTTAGTCGATCAGCCCCAGCATTTT.

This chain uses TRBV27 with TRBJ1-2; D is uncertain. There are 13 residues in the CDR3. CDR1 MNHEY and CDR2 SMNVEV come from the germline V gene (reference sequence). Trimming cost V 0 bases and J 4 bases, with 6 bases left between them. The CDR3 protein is CASSLSPSYGYTF. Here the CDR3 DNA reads TGTGCCAGCAGTTTATCCCCGAGCTATGGCTACACCTTC.

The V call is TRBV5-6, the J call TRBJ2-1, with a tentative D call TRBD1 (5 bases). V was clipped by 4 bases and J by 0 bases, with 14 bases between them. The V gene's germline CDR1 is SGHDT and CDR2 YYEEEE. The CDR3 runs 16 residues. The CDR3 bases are TGTGCCAGCAGCCAAGCGACAGACAGCTCCTACAATGAGCAGTTCTTC. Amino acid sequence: CASSQATDSSYNEQFF.

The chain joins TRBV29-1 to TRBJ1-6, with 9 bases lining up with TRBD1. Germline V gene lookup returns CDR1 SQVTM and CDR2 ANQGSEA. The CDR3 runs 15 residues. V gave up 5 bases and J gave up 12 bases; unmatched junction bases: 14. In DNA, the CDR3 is TGCAGCGTTTACTTACAGGGGGCACCTAAAGGACCCCTCCACTTT. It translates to CSVYLQGAPKGPLHF. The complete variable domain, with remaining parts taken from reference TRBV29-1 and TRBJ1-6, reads SAVISQKPSRDICQRGTSLTIQCQVDSQVTMMFWYRQQPGQSLTLIATANQGSEATYESGFVIDKFPISRPNLTFSTLTVSNMSPEDSSIYLCSVYLQGAPKGPLHFGNGTRLTVT.

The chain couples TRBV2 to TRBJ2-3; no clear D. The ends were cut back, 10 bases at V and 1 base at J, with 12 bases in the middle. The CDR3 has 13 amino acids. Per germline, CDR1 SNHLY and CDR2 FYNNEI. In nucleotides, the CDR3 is TGTGCCACCAAACAGATCGGCACAGATACGCAGTATTTT. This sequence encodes CATKQIGTDTQYF. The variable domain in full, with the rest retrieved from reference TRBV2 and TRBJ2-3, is EPEVTQTPSHQVTQMGQEVILRCVPISNHLYFYWYRQILGQKVEFLVSFYNNEISEKSEIFDDQFSVERPDGSNFTLKIRSTKLEDSAMYFCATKQIGTDTQYFGPGTRLTVL.

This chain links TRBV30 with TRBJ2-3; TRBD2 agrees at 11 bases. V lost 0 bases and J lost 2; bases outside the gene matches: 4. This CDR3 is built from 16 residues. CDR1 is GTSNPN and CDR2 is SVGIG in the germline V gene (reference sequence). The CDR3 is CAWSVFSGGATDTQYF. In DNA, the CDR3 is TGTGCCTGGAGTGTTTTTAGCGGGGGGGCCACAGATACGCAGTATTTT.

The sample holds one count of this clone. Written as DNA, the CDR3 is TGTGCCAGCAGTGAAAGAACAGACAATCAGCCCCAGCATTTT. Translation: CASSERTDNQPQHF. The J gene is TRBJ1-5, the V gene TRBV6-1; D unclear. The CDR3 spans 14 residues. The V end lost 2 bases, the J end lost 3 bases, and 8 bases lay between the germline ends. The germline V gene has CDR1 MNHNS and CDR2 SASEGT.

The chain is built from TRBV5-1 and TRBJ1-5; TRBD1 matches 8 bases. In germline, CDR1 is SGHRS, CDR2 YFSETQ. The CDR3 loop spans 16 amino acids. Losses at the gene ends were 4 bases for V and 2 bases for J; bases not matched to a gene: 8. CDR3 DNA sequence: TGCGCCAGCAGCCCTTACCCGGGACAGGGCAATCAGCCCCAGCATTTT. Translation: CASSPYPGQGNQPQHF. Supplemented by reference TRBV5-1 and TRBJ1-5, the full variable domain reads KAGVTQTPRYLIKTRGQQVTLSCSPISGHRSVSWYQQTPGQGLQFLFEYFSETQRNKGNFPGRFSGRQFSNSRSEMNVSTLELGDSALYLCASSPYPGQGNQPQHFGDGTRLSIL.

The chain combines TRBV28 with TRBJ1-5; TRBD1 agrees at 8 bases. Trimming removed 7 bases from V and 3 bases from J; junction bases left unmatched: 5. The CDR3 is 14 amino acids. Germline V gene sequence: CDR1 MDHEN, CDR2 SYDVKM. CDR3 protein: CASKQGEVNQPQHF. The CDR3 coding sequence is TGTGCCAGCAAACAGGGGGAGGTCAATCAGCCCCAGCATTTT. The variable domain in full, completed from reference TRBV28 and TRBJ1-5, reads DVKVTQSSRYLVKRTGEKVFLECVQDMDHENMFWYRQDPGLGLRLIYFSYDVKMKEKGDIPEGYSVSREKKERFSLILESASTNQTSMYLCASKQGEVNQPQHFGDGTRLSIL.

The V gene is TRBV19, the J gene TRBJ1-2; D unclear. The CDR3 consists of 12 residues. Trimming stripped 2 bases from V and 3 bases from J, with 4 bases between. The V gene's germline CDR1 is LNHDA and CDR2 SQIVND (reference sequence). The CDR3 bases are TGTGCCAGTAGTATATCCTACTATGGCTACACCTTC. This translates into CASSISYYGYTF. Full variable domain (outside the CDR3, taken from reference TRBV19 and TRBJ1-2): DGGITQSPKYLFRKEGQNVTLSCEQNLNHDAMYWYRQDPGQGLRLIYYSQIVNDFQKGDIAEGYSVSREKKESFPLTVTSAQKNPTAFYLCASSISYYGYTFGSGTRLTVV.

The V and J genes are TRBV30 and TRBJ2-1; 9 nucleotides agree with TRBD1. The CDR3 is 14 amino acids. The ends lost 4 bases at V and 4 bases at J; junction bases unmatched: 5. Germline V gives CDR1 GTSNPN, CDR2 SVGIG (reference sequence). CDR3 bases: TGTGCCTGGAACGGGGACAGGGTTTACAATGAGCAGTTCTTC. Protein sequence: CAWNGDRVYNEQFF.

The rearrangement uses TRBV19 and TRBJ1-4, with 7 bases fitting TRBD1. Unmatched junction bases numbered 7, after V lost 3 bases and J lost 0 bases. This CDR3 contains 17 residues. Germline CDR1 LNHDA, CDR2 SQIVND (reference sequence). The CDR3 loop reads CASSIDRVLATNEKLFF. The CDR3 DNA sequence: TGTGCCAGTAGTATCGACAGGGTGCTTGCAACTAATGAAAAACTGTTTTTT.

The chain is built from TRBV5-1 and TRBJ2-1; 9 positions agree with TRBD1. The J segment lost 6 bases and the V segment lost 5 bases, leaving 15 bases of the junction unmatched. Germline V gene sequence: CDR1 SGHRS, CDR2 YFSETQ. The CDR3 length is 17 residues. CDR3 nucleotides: TGCGCCAGCAGTATCATACCTCGGGACAGGGTGAGCAATGAGCAGTTCTTC. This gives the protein CASSIIPRDRVSNEQFF.

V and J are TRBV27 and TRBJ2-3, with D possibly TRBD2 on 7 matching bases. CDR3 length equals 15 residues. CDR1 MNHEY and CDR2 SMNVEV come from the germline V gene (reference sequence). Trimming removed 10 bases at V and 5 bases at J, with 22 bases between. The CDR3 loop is CATAPSGGARDTQYF. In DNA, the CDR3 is TGTGCCACCGCCCCTTCTGGGGGGGCCAGAGATACGCAGTATTTT.

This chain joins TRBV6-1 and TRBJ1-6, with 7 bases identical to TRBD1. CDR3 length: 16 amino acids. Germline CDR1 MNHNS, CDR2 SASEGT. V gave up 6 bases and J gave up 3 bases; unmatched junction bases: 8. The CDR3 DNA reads TGTGCCAGCAGGGAAAGGGGACAGTTCTATAATTCACCCCTCCACTTT. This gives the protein CASRERGQFYNSPLHF.

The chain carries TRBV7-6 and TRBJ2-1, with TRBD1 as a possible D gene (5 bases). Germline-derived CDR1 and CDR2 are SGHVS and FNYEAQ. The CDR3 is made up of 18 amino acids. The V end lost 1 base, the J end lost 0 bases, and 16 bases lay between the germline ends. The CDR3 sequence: CASSLVGRGSSSYNEQFF. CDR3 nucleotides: TGTGCCAGCAGCTTAGTAGGAAGGGGATCAAGCTCCTACAATGAGCAGTTCTTC. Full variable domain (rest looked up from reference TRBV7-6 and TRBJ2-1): GAGVSQSPRYKVTKRGQDVALRCDPISGHVSLYWYRQALGQGPEFLTYFNYEAQQDKSGLPNDRFSAERPEGSISTLTIQRTEQRDSAMYRCASSLVGRGSSSYNEQFFGPGTRLTVL.

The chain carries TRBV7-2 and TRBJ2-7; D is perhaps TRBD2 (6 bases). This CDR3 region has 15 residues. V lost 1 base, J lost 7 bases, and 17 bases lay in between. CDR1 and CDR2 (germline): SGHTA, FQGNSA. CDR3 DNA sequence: TGTGCCAGCAGCTTAGTAGGGCCGGGGGTAGAAGAGCAGTACTTC. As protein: CASSLVGPGVEEQYF.

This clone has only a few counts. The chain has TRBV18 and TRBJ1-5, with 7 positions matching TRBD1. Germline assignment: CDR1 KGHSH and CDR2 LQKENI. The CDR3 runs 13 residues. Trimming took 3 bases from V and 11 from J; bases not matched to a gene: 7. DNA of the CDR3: TGTGCCAGCTCACCTTCTACAGGGGCAGCCCAGCATTTT. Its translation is CASSPSTGAAQHF.

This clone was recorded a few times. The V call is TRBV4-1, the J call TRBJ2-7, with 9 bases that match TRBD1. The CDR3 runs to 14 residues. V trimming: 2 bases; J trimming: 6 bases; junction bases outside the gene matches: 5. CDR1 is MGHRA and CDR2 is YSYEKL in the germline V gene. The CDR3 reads CASSQPGQGLEQYF. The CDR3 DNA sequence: TGCGCCAGCAGCCAACCGGGACAGGGTCTCGAGCAGTACTTC.